This TCR beta chain was profiled in a study of T cell clonality in common variable immunodeficiency. Clones were read by immunoSEQ multiplex PCR, and TCRdb kept only the in-frame ones, dropping some. This sample carries approximately 75,000 clones, none of them present only once. This clone occurred many times. The read ends 3 residues before the CDR3 terminus; that terminus is restored from the germline J gene. The CDR3 contains 14 residues. Trimming removed 6 bases from V and 7 bases from J; junction bases left unmatched: 9. From germline, CDR1 is DFQATT and CDR2 SNEGSKA (reference sequence). The V call is TRBV20-1, the J call TRBJ2-1; 10 bases fit TRBD2. The TCR was taken from a person aged 18 to 75 in good health. Material for sequencing was peripheral blood mononuclear cells. The CDR3 loop reads CSARVAGGQNEQFF. The sequenced CDR3 bases are TGCAGTGCCCGCGTAGCGGGAGGCCAAAATGAG.